This record covers a single T cell receptor (beta chain). Its antigen remains unidentified. Per-base qualities were not stored, and no clone one base away is much larger. The data stem from a study of shared clonotypes between healthy human individuals (dated by TCRdb to the early 2020s). Context from the whole study: The cohort comprised a couple of women and a few men aged 18 to 49 years. For each donor, CD4 naive and CD4 memory were each given three plates, CD8 naive was given two plates, and CD8 memory was given one plate. Blood TCR repertoires of roughly five healthy adults were deeply sequenced to estimate repertoire size and the extent of clonotype sharing between individuals. To increase sequencing depth and limit assay-specific biases, TCR repertoire library preparation and sequencing were carried out by different laboratories using diverse techniques. Per donor, leukapheresis produced somewhere between about 0.94 and 9.5 billion PBMCs. Study-wide conclusions, independent of this receptor: Higher generation probabilities were observed for clonotypes shared by all four sorted-subset donors than for non-shared clonotypes. Naive subsets generally had larger estimated clonotype richness than memory subsets. Only blood was sampled, and tissue TCR repertoires likely differ from those in blood. Incomplete sequencing was indicated by rarefaction of sorted-subset datasets, despite the large sequencing depth. Roughly 5% of naive CD4, around 3.6% of naive CD8, approximately 2.2% of memory CD4, and 0.35% to 0.5% of memory CD8 clonotypes were shared across several donors. The small number of donors limited the genetic and exposure-history diversity represented. Based on pairwise subsampling, the degree of clonotype sharing among donors was expected to be affected by sequencing depth.

The donors were healthy, HIV-negative adults with no recently reported acute infections or vaccinations. Only Caucasian adults living in Nashville, Tennessee, USA were represented among the donors. Magnetic negative selection was used to enrich CD4+ T cells, after which naive cells were positively selected on CD45RA and the negative fraction became the memory subset. Blood was collected by leukapheresis, and PBMCs were isolated by Ficoll-Histopaque density gradient centrifugation and then cryopreserved in liquid nitrogen vapor phase. Analytical flow cytometry was used to check the purity and quantity of every magnetically sorted T cell population. Genomic DNA was isolated from each sorted fraction and quantified by UV absorbance on a Nanodrop 2000c. TCR CDR3 regions were amplified from genomic DNA by multiplex PCR using the deep immunoSEQ assay. Extracted genomic DNA from each cell subset was distributed evenly across all wells of several immunoSEQ 96-well plates, and each plate was treated as a replicate. Each replicate PCR for sorted subsets received roughly 0.2 ug genomic DNA, equal to roughly 33,000 T cell genomes. The purified libraries were quantified using a Qubit 3.0 fluorometer, sized with a Bioanalyzer 2100, and then quantified again using the KAPA Library Quantification kit. Every immunoSEQ 96-well plate was sequenced on a dedicated single-read 150-cycle Illumina NextSeq 550 flow cell. The study's own analysis went as follows. Because only junctional sequences without quality scores were contained in the immunoSEQ output, filtering matching that applied to full-length reads could not be performed. Sequences were annotated with PyIR, a Python wrapper for IgBLAST v1.9, using IMGT germline references to assign V/J genes and CDR3. Any read was removed if the V/J assignment was weak (E-value above 1e-6), the CDR3 was missing, or the read contained stop codons, out-of-frame junctions, or ambiguous translated residues. V3J clonotypes were defined by identical inferred V gene, J gene, and CDR3 amino acid sequence. The percentage overlap between two repertoires was calculated by dividing the number of shared unique clonotypes by the size of the smaller repertoire. Three approaches were used to assess repertoire richness: RTK rarefaction, the Chao1 estimator, and Recon v2.1 estimates of unobserved clonotypes. Generation probabilities were computed with OLGA for all TCRbeta clonotypes obtained by the gDNA method from a few donors. The source is immuneACCESS, and TCRdb retained only in-frame sequences with V and J called. Part of the clones is not carried over; for the studies checked, unresolved V genes explain less than half of this, and the remainder is unexplained. V and J calls and clone size are as listed in that table; D and trimming were resolved from the DNA. The sample table records about 670,000 clones; 55% to 75% of these occur just once. The biggest ten clones account for around 1.8% of the sample.

The sample consisted of memory CD4+ T cells sorted from blood. Sample cell subset or site, as interpreted from the label and publication: CD45RA-negative fraction. This clonotype was obtained from a woman aged 25 to 39 in good health.

This receptor has the CDR3 CASSRPRTSGRGYEQYF. The DNA sequence is given as TGTGCCAGCAGTCGCCCGAGGACTAGCGGGAGAGGATACGAGCAGTACTTC. The sequence links TRBV27 to TRBJ2-7; 13 central nucleotides agree with TRBD2. Clipping removes 5 bases from V and 4 bases from J, with 11 as the unmatched junction base count. The CDR3 spans 17 residues, from the cysteine through the phenylalanine. The retained sequence is limited to the CDR3, 51 bases, with the frame set at the first base. The germline V gene (reference sequence) specifies MNHEY as CDR1 and SMNVEV as CDR2.